This T cell receptor beta chain appears in the sequencing data of a study of blood T cell repertoires in COVID-19. Turning to the study itself: The United States, Italy and Spain supplied acute and convalescent COVID-19 samples. Nucleic acid was either cDNA or gDNA, and it came from T cells, B-cell-depleted T cells, or PBMCs.

In the source study's methods: Amplification with reference gene primers provided the estimates of nucleated cell counts. Measured with immunoSEQ multiplex PCR; TCRdb has only the in-frame clones, and not every one. From that table come the V and J calls and clone size; the DNA was used to work out D and trimming. The sample lists more than 20,000 clones, roughly 88% seen once, with about a sixth in the top ten. V shed 6 bases and J shed 2 bases, with 19 bases lying between them. Germline V gene data show CDR1 as LNHDA and CDR2 as SQIVND (reference sequence). The CDR3 spans 17 residues. The receptor comes from a man in his 70s with acute or convalescent COVID-19. Sequences were obtained from peripheral blood. The gene calls are TRBV19 and TRBJ2-2; D may be TRBD2 (5 bases). In DNA, the CDR3 is TGTGCCAGTAGCAAATCGTCGGGGTTGGTCAACACCGGGGAGCTGTTTTTT. Its protein product is CASSKSSGLVNTGELFF. The full variable domain, rest sourced from reference TRBV19 and TRBJ2-2, is DGGITQSPKYLFRKEGQNVTLSCEQNLNHDAMYWYRQDPGQGLRLIYYSQIVNDFQKGDIAEGYSVSREKKESFPLTVTSAQKNPTAFYLCASSKSSGLVNTGELFFGEGSRLTVL.